The clone carrying this TCR beta chain was detected only a few times. The antigen is unknown. The sample belongs to a study of blood T cells in healthy people across ages. Each donor's blood draw was 8.5 to 10 milliliters of peripheral blood. Each sample gave at least 6 million isolated PBMCs. Next came a second PCR, run for about 7 to 12 cycles, which used a sample-barcoded 5' primer along with a J-beta primer mix. TCRdb reprocessed the 5' RACE reads with MiXCR, giving one entry per CDR3 protein. This repertoire shows 700,000 or so distinct CDR3 sequences, around 43% found once; its top ten account for about 30%. General study results and limits: Not knowing donor CMV status may have confounded expanded clonotype changes.

The CDR3 is 12 residues long. The V end was cut by 7 bases, the J end by 6 bases, with 13 bases between. Looked up from germline, CDR1 is MNHEY and CDR2 is SVGAGI. The sample was blood. The sequence was collected from a man at least 80 years old in good health. The V call is TRBV6-5, the J call TRBJ2-7; D unresolved. This CDR3 reads CASNGPDFEQYF. As DNA, the CDR3 is TGTGCCAGCAATGGGCCTGATTTCGAGCAGTACTTC.